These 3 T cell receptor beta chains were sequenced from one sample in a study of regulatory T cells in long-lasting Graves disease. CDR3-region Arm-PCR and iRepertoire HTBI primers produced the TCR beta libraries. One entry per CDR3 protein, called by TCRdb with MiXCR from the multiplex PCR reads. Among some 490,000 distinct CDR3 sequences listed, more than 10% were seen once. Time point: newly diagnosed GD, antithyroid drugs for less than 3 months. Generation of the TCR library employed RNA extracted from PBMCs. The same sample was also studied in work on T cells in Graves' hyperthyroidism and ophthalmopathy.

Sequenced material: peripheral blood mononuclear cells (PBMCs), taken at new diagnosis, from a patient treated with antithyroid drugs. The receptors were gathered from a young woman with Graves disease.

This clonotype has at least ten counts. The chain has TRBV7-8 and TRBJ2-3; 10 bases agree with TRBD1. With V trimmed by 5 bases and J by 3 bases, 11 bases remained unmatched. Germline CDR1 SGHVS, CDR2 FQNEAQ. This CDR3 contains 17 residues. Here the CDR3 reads CASSRRPGQGRTDTQYF. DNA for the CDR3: TGTGCCAGCAGCCGCAGGCCGGGACAGGGGCGGACAGATACGCAGTATTTT. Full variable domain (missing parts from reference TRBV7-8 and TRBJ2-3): GAGVSQSPRYKVAKRGQDVALRCDPISGHVSLFWYQQALGQGPEFLTYFQNEAQLDKSGLPSDRFFAERPEGSVSTLKIQRTQQEDSAVYLCASSRRPGQGRTDTQYFGPGTRLTVL.

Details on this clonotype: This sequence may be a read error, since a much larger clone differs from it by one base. CDR3 region: CASSTSWGRGRWETQYF. In DNA, the CDR3 is TGTGCCAGCAGTACCTCCTGGGGGAGGGGGCGTTGGGAGACCCAGTACTTC. The chain joins TRBV6-1 to TRBJ2-5, with D perhaps TRBD1 or TRBD2 (7 bases each). This CDR3 is 17 amino acids long. Trimming shortened V by 5 bases and J by 5 bases, and 24 bases separated the two germline ends. From germline, CDR1 is MNHNS and CDR2 SASEGT.

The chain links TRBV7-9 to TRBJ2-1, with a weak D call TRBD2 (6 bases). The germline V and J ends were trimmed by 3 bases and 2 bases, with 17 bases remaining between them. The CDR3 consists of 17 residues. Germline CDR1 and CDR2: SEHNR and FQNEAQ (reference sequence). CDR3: CASSLGRGSGPYNEQFF. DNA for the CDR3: TGTGCCAGCAGCTTGGGCCGTGGTAGCGGACCCTACAATGAGCAGTTCTTC.